This entry concerns a single TCR beta chain. Antigen: not known. The data were obtained in a study of cytomegalovirus exposure and HLA in healthy donors. PCR was performed using 60 Vbeta and 13 Jbeta primers. The assay was immunoSEQ multiplex PCR, and TCRdb's table has in-frame clones only and misses some. Of approximately 79,000 clones in the sample, around 76% were seen once. Study findings and constraints: Immune exposure information comprised only CMV serostatus.

This clonotype was sampled from a man aged 40-50 years in good health and CMV-seronegative. Sequences were obtained from PBMCs.

This CDR3 reads CASSQGTGKDTQYF. The CDR3 DNA sequence: TGTGCCAGCAGCCAGGGGACAGGGAAAGATACGCAGTATTTT. The chain employs TRBV4-2 and TRBJ2-3; 9 nucleotides line up with TRBD1. CDR1 and CDR2 (germline): LGHNA, YNFKEQ. Trimming took 3 bases from V and 5 from J; bases not matched to a gene: 3. The CDR3 spans 14 residues.